The clone carrying this TCR beta chain was observed at least ten times. What it binds is not known. CDR3 size: 14 residues. Germline CDR1 and CDR2: MNHEY and SVGEGT. V shed 5 bases and J 14 bases; nucleotides not matched to a gene: 14. This specimen comes from a study of T cells in Graves' hyperthyroidism and ophthalmopathy. Patients were excluded for uncontrolled infection, other autoimmune disease, pregnancy or lactation. In making diagnoses, clinical symptoms, serum thyroxine and TRAb, thyroid ultrasound and orbital computed tomography were all used. What was amplified from RNA transcripts were TCR beta CDR3 regions. In the first-round RT-PCR of the TCR CDR3, the HTBI primer set was used. TCRdb analysed the multiplex PCR reads with MiXCR anew, one entry per CDR3 protein. In the table there are roughly 300,000 distinct CDR3 sequences, about 15% of which are singletons. Study findings and constraints: Most thyroid clonotypes with frequency above 0.001 were detected in blood.

Sample: blood. The chain carries TRBV6-2 or TRBV6-3 and TRBJ2-1, with 8 bases matching TRBD2. The TCR was taken from a woman under 40 with Graves' hyperthyroidism. CDR3 bases: TGTGCCAGCAGTCCCAGCGGGAGTAACGTTGCGAAGTTCTTC. This sequence encodes CASSPSGSNVAKFF.